The TCR beta chain under discussion was sequenced for a study of immune evolution from preneoplasia to lung adenocarcinoma. Profiling relied on immunoSEQ multiplex PCR, and the TCRdb table lists in-frame clones only, not all of them. The sample carries approximately 5,000 clones, about 80% recorded once. With V trimmed by 6 bases and J by 5 bases, 2 bases remained unmatched. From germline, CDR1 is MGHDK and CDR2 SYGVNS. There are 12 residues in the CDR3. Patients had resection in Japan or China between about 2013 and 2017. The rearrangement joins TRBV25-1 to TRBJ1-1, with 8 bases identical to TRBD1. The clonotype comes from a person aged 60-79 years with lung adenocarcinoma. Sequencing used FFPE lung adenocarcinoma in situ tissue. The CDR3, as DNA: TGTGCCAGCAGGACAGGGGTTACTGAAGCTTTCTTT. Translated, it gives CASRTGVTEAFF.